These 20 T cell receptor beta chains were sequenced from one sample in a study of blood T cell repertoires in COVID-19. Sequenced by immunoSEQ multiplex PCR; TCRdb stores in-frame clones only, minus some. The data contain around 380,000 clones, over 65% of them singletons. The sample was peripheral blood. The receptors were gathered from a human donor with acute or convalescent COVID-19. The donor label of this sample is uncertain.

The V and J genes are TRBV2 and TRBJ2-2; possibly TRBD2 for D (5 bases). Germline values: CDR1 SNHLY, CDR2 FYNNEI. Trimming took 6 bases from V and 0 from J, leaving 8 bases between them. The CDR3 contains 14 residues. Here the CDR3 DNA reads TGTGCCAGCAGGTGGGAGACGAACACCGGGGAGCTGTTTTTT. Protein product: CASRWETNTGELFF.

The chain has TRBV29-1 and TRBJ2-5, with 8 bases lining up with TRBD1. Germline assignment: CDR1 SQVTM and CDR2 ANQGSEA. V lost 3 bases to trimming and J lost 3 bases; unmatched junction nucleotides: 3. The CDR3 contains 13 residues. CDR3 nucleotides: TGCAGCGTTGACCGGGACAGGAAAGAGACCCAGTACTTC. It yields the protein CSVDRDRKETQYF.

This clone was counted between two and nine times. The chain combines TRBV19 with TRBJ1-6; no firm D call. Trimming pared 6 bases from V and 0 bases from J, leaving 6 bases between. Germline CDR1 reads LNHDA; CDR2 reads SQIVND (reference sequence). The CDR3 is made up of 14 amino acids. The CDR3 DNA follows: TGTGCCAGTAGATTCTCCTCCTATAATTCACCCCTCCACTTT. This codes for CASRFSSYNSPLHF.

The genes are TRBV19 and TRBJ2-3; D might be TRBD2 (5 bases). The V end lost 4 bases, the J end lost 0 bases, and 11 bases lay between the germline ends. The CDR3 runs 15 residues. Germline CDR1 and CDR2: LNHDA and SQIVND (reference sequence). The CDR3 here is CASSRRFSSTDTQYF. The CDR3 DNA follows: TGTGCCAGTAGTAGGAGGTTCTCTAGCACAGATACGCAGTATTTT.

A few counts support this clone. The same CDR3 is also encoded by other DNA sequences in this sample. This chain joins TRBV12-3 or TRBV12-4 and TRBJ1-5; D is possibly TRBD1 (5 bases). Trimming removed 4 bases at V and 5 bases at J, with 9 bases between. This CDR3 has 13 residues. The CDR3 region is CASSSGIHQPQHF. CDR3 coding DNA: TGTGCCAGCAGTTCAGGGATCCATCAGCCCCAGCATTTT.

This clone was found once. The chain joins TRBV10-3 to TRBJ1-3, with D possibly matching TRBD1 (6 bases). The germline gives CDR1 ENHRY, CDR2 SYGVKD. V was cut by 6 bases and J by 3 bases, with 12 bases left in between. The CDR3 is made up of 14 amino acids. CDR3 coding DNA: TGTGCCATCAGACCCAGGACAGATGGAAACACCATATATTTT. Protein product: CAIRPRTDGNTIYF.

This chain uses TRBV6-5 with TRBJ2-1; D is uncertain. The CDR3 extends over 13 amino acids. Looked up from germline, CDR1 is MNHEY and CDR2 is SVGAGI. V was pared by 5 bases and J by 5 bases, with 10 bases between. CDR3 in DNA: TGTGCCAGCAGTCCCCAGATGGACAATGAGCAGTTCTTC. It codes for CASSPQMDNEQFF.

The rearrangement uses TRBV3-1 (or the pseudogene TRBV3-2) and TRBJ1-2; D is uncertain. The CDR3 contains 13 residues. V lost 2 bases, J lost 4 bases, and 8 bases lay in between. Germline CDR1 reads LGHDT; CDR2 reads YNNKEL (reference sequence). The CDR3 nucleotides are TGTGCCAGCAGCCAACGGGATGGCTATGGCTACACCTTC. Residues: CASSQRDGYGYTF.

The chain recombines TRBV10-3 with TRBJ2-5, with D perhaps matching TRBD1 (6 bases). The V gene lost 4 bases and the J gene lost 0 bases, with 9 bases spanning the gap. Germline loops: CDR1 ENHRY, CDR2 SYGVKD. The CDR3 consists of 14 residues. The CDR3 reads CAISGGGHQETQYF. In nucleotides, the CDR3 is TGTGCCATCAGTGGAGGGGGACACCAAGAGACCCAGTACTTC.

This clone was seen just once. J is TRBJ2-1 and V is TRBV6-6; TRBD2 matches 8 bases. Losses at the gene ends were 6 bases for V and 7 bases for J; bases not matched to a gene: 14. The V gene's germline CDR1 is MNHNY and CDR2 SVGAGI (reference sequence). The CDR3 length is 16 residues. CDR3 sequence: CASRTRTSGGRNEQFF. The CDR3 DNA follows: TGTGCCAGCAGAACACGAACAAGCGGGGGACGGAATGAGCAGTTCTTC.

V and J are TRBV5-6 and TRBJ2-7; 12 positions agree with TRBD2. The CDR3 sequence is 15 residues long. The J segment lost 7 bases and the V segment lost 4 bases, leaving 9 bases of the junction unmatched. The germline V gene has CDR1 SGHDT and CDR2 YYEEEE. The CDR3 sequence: CASSPSFLAGGEQYF. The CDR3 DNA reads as TGTGCCAGCAGCCCCTCGTTTCTAGCGGGAGGGGAGCAGTACTTC.

The CDR3 here is CASSSTGGAWPQHF. CDR3 sequence (DNA): TGTGCCAGTAGTTCTACAGGGGGCGCGTGGCCCCAGCATTTT. This chain links TRBV19 with TRBJ1-5; 9 bases are shared with TRBD1. Trimming removed 5 bases from V and 9 bases from J; junction bases left unmatched: 8. From germline, CDR1 is LNHDA and CDR2 SQIVND (reference sequence). The CDR3 length is 14 residues.

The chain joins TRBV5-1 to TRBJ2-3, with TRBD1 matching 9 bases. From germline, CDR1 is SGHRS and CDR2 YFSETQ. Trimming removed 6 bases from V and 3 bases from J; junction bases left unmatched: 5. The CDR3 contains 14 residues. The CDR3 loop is CASNTGGATDTQYF. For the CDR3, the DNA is TGCGCCAGCAACACAGGGGGCGCGACAGATACGCAGTATTTT.

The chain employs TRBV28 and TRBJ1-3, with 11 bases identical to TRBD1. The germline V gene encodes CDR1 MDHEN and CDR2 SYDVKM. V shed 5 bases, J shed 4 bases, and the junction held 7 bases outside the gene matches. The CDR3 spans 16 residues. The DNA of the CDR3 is TGTGCCAGCAGTCTGGGGACAGGGGGAATGGGAAACACCATATATTTT. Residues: CASSLGTGGMGNTIYF. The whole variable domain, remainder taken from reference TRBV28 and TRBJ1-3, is DVKVTQSSRYLVKRTGEKVFLECVQDMDHENMFWYRQDPGLGLRLIYFSYDVKMKEKGDIPEGYSVSREKKERFSLILESASTNQTSMYLCASSLGTGGMGNTIYFGEGSWLTVV.

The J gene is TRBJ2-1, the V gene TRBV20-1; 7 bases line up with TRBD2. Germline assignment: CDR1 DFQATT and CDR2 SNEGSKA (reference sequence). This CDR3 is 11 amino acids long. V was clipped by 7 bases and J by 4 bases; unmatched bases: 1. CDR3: CSVSGYNEQFF. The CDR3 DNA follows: TGCAGTGTTAGCGGGTACAATGAGCAGTTCTTC.

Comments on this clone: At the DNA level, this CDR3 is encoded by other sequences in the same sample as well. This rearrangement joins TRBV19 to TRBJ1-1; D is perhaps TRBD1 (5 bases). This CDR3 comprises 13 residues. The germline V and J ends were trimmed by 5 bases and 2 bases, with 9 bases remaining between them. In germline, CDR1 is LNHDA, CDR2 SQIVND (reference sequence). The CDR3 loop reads CASSFDRNTEAFF. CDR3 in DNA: TGTGCCAGTAGTTTCGACAGAAACACTGAAGCTTTCTTT.

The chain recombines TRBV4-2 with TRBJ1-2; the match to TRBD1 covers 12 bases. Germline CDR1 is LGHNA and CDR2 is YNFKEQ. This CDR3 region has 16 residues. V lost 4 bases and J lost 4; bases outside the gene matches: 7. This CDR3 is CASSPTGQGAGYGYTF. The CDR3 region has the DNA TGTGCCAGCAGCCCTACGGGACAGGGGGCGGGCTATGGCTACACCTTC.

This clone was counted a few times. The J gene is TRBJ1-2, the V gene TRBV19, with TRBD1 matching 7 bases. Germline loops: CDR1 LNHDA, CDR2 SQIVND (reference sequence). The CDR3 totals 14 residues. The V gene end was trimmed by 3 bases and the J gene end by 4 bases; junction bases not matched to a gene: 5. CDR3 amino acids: CASSIRTGTYGYTF. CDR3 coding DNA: TGTGCCAGTAGTATTAGGACAGGCACCTATGGCTACACCTTC.

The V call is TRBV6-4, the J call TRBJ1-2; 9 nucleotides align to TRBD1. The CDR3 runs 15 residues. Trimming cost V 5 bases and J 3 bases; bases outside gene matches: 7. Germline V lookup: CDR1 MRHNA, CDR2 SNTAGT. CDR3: CASSLPGQGDYGYTF. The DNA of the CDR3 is TGTGCCAGCAGTCTCCCGGGACAGGGCGACTATGGCTACACCTTC.

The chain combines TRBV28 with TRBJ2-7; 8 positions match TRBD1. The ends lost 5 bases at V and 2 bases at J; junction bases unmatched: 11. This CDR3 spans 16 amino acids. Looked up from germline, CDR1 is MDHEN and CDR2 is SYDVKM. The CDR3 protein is CASSKGQGGTTYEQYF. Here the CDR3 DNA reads TGTGCCAGCAGTAAAGGACAGGGAGGCACAACCTACGAGCAGTACTTC.